The sequence of this T cell receptor beta chain was determined in a study of shared clonotypes between healthy human individuals. Whole-study results and caveats: Sequencing depth was predicted to influence how clonotypes are shared among donors.

Trimming removed 5 bases from V and 3 bases from J, with 23 bases in between. The CDR3 totals 17 residues. The V gene's germline CDR1 is SSHAT and CDR2 FNYEAQ (reference sequence). Worth noting for this clone: No antigen is known for it.

Method: immunoSEQ multiplex PCR; TCRdb's copy keeps in-frame clones and lacks some. The sample has roughly 2.2 million clones, more than 80% seen once; the top ten hold about 0.39%. The clonotype was recovered from a man aged 18 to 30 in good health. Some clones in this sample may be carry-over from other donors' samples. Material: naive CD4+ T cells from PBMCs. The subset here: CD45RA+ positively selected. The chain carries TRBV7-7 and TRBJ2-7; tentatively, D is TRBD2 (6 bases). The CDR3 sequence: CASSPNRAGLAYYEQYF. As DNA, the CDR3 is TGTGCCAGCAGCCCCAATAGGGCGGGACTCGCCTACTACGAGCAGTACTTC.